One and the same sample provided the 21 T cell receptor beta chains below, sequenced in a study of T cell clonality in common variable immunodeficiency. Only in-frame clones appear in the TCRdb table, and some are missing; sequencing was by immunoSEQ multiplex PCR. This table holds about 35,000 clones with no singletons; the top ten claim around a tenth. Material: peripheral blood mononuclear cells. Receptors originate from a person aged 18 to 70 in good health.

This clone has at least ten counts. CDR3 DNA, as far as it was read: TGTGCCAGCAGTGAAGGGACCGAGCGGGAC. Encoded protein: CASSEGTERD. The CDR3 in its entirety is CASSEGTERDYTF. The chain combines TRBV2 with TRBJ1-2; D is unresolved. The read terminates 3 residues before the CDR3 end, so the remaining end is supplied by the germline J gene. The CDR3 loop spans 13 amino acids. Germline V gene sequence: CDR1 SNHLY, CDR2 FYNNEI.

By proportion, this clone is medium-sized. The read gets to within 3 residues of the CDR3 end, and the germline J gene fills in the rest. This chain uses TRBV7-9 with TRBJ2-7; D ambiguous. The CDR3 consists of 13 residues. The V end lost 5 bases, the J end lost 2 bases, and 10 bases lay between the germline ends. CDR1 is SEHNR, CDR2 FQNEAQ, per germline (reference sequence). CDR3 DNA, as far as it was read: TGTGCCAGCAGCCCTCTCCCTGCCTACGAG. This codes for CASSPLPAYE. The entire CDR3 protein is CASSPLPAYEQYF. The full variable domain, with the rest looked up from reference TRBV7-9 and TRBJ2-7, is DTGVSQNPRHKITKRGQNVTFRCDPISEHNRLYWYRQTLGQGPEFLTYFQNEAQLEKSRLLSDRFSAERPKGSFSTLEIQRTEQGDSAMYLCASSPLPAYEQYFGPGTRLTVT.

This clone came up many times. The read ends 3 residues shy of where the CDR3 ends; the end is completed using the germline J gene. The chain has TRBV9 and TRBJ2-6; TRBD1 might be the D (6 bases). CDR3 length: 16 residues. V lost 0 bases and J 4 bases, leaving 11 bases between the germline ends. CDR1 and CDR2 (germline): SGDLS, YYNGEE. CDR3 DNA (partial): TGTGCCAGCAGCGTAGACCCGACAGGAGGGGCCAACGTC. Protein product: CASSVDPTGGANV. In full, the CDR3 is CASSVDPTGGANVLTF.

In this sample, this clone turned up many times. The CDR3 goes on 3 residues after the read ends, and that part is filled in from the germline J gene. The chain couples TRBV5-1 to TRBJ1-3; D remains unclear. With 4 bases removed from V and 2 bases from J, the gap between germline ends came to 13 bases. Germline V CDR1 and CDR2: SGHRS, YFSETQ. The CDR3 loop spans 15 amino acids. The covered CDR3 bases are TGCGCCAGCAGCCTTGGCAGCGGGCCTGGAAACACC. Translation: CASSLGSGPGNT. The whole CDR3 sequence reads CASSLGSGPGNTIYF.

In regard to this clone: Read data end 3 residues before the CDR3 end; the end is taken from the germline J gene. Other DNA sequences from this sample encode an identical CDR3 as well. V gene TRBV7-9 combines with J gene TRBJ1-2; possible D gene TRBD1, 5 bases. V was shortened by 0 bases and J by 4 bases, with 9 bases between the two germline ends. This CDR3 comprises 14 residues. Germline CDR1 SEHNR, CDR2 FQNEAQ (reference sequence). The CDR3 sequence: CASSLAGETYGYTF. CDR3 bases read: TGTGCCAGCAGCTTAGCAGGGGAGACCTATGGC.

Remarks on this clone: A much larger clone differs from this one at a single base, so this may be a read error. Sequencing ends 3 residues short of the CDR3 end; the germline J gene provides the rest. V usage is TRBV19 and J usage is TRBJ2-1; 10 positions match TRBD2. The CDR3 loop spans 16 amino acids. Germline values: CDR1 LNHDA, CDR2 SQIVND (reference sequence). The CDR3 region is CATSIASGRVSNEQFF. The sequenced part of the CDR3 DNA is TGTGCCACTAGTATAGCTAGCGGGAGAGTCTCGAATGAG.

This clone was counted many times. The sequence runs out 3 residues before the end of the CDR3; the remainder is reconstructed from the germline J gene. The rearrangement joins TRBV20-1 to TRBJ1-1; a possible D gene is TRBD1 (5 bases). The V gene lost 3 bases and the J gene lost 7 bases, with 12 bases spanning the gap. CDR1 and CDR2 (germline): DFQATT, SNEGSKA (reference sequence). CDR3 size: 12 residues. This chain's CDR3 is CSARGGGIEAFF. Incomplete CDR3 DNA: TGCAGTGCTAGGGGCGGGGGGATTGAA.

Points on this clone: Coverage ceases 3 residues before the CDR3 finishes, and the germline J gene fills in the end. The chain employs TRBV2 and TRBJ2-2; maybe TRBD2 (5 bases). Trimming shortened V by 6 bases and J by 7 bases, and 12 bases separated the two germline ends. This CDR3 contains 13 residues. Germline values: CDR1 SNHLY, CDR2 FYNNEI. CDR3 sequence: CASRLEWDGELFF. The part of the CDR3 DNA that was read is TGTGCCAGCAGACTAGAATGGGACGGGGAG.

On this clone: Read sequence stops 3 residues before the CDR3 end, and the germline J gene provides the missing end. The chain combines TRBV5-1 with TRBJ2-5; the D is unclear. Germline-derived CDR1 and CDR2 are SGHRS and YFSETQ. The CDR3 contains 12 residues. The CDR3 loop reads CASSAPTDTQYF. The covered CDR3 bases are TGCGCCAGCAGCGCTCCAACAGATACC.

This clone appeared many times. Coverage ceases 3 residues before the CDR3 finishes, and the germline J gene fills in the end. This sequence joins TRBV29-1 and TRBJ2-3; D ambiguous. V lost 3 bases and J 0 bases, leaving 4 bases between the germline ends. The CDR3 spans 12 residues. Germline values: CDR1 SQVTM, CDR2 ANQGSEA. The CDR3 loop is CSVDYSTDTQYF. The sequenced CDR3 bases are TGCAGCGTTGACTACAGCACAGATACG.

At least ten counts were recorded for this clone. The observed sequence ends 3 residues before the CDR3 terminus, with the missing tail filled in from the germline J gene. V usage is TRBV5-1 and J usage is TRBJ1-1; maybe TRBD1 (6 bases). Germline CDR1 SGHRS, CDR2 YFSETQ. The ends were cut back, 3 bases at V and 2 bases at J, with 8 bases in the middle. This CDR3 is 13 amino acids long. This chain's CDR3 is CASSWTENTEAFF. Partial CDR3 DNA: TGCGCCAGCAGCTGGACAGAAAACACTGAA.

This clone was observed many times. The read falls 3 residues short of the CDR3 end, and the missing part is taken from the germline J gene. J is TRBJ2-1 and V is TRBV19; the D is unclear. V gave up 8 bases and J gave up 1 base, with 6 bases separating them. CDR3 length: 12 residues. Germline V CDR1 and CDR2: LNHDA, SQIVND (reference sequence). The CDR3 here is CASRSSYNEQFF. CDR3 DNA, as far as it was read: TGTGCCAGTCGGTCATCCTACAATGAG.

This clone has ten or more counts. The read terminates 3 residues ahead of where the CDR3 ends, so the germline J gene completes it. J is TRBJ2-1 and V is TRBV5-1; TRBD2 agrees at 10 bases. V gave up 4 bases and J gave up 9 bases; unmatched junction bases: 13. Germline V gene data show CDR1 as SGHRS and CDR2 as YFSETQ. This CDR3 contains 16 residues. Incomplete CDR3 DNA: TGCGCCAGCAGCGTCGGAGGCCTAGCGGGAGATCGTGAG. Its protein is CASSVGGLAGDRE. The full CDR3 is CASSVGGLAGDREQFF.

There are many counts of this clone. The read terminates 3 residues ahead of where the CDR3 ends, so the germline J gene completes it. This sequence joins TRBV9 and TRBJ2-7, with D possibly being TRBD2 (7 bases). V shed 1 base and J shed 6 bases, with 17 bases lying between them. Germline lookup yields CDR1 SGDLS and CDR2 YYNGEE. CDR3 length: 15 amino acids. CDR3 DNA (partial): TGTGCCAGCAGCGTATCCGGGGGGCCTGCTGGCGAG. Protein product: CASSVSGGPAGE. The entire CDR3 protein is CASSVSGGPAGEQYF.

With regard to this clone: The observed sequence ends 3 residues before the CDR3 terminus, with the missing tail filled in from the germline J gene. The chain recombines TRBV19 with TRBJ2-3, with unresolved D. The CDR3 spans 13 residues. V was trimmed by 5 bases and J by 3 bases, leaving 9 bases between them. Germline CDR1 is LNHDA and CDR2 is SQIVND (reference sequence). The covered CDR3 bases are TGTGCCAGTAGTGGGCAGATTACAGATACG. As protein: CASSGQITDT. The entire CDR3 protein is CASSGQITDTQYF.

This clone was recorded many times. The missing CDR3 end, 3 residues past where the read stops, is filled in from the germline J gene. This chain connects TRBV20-1 to TRBJ2-3; TRBD2 is a possible D gene (6 bases). Germline loops: CDR1 DFQATT, CDR2 SNEGSKA (reference sequence). CDR3 length: 13 amino acids. The DNA read from the CDR3 is TGCAGTGCTGCGGGGCTAGCACAAGAGACG. Translation: CSAAGLAQET. The whole CDR3 protein is CSAAGLAQETQYF.

This clone was detected ten times or more. The read terminates 3 residues ahead of where the CDR3 ends, so the germline J gene completes it. This chain connects TRBV29-1 to TRBJ2-1, with 7 bases aligning to TRBD2. The CDR3 has 14 amino acids. CDR1 is SQVTM and CDR2 is ANQGSEA in the germline V gene. V gave up 7 bases and J gave up 3 bases; unmatched junction bases: 9. The CDR3: CSAPGTMDYNEQFF. The covered CDR3 bases are TGCAGCGCCCCCGGGACTATGGACTACAATGAG.

A few counts support this clone. The DNA ends 3 residues before the CDR3 does, and the rest of the CDR3 is filled in from the germline J gene. The rearrangement joins TRBV2 to TRBJ1-6, with 7 positions matching TRBD1. The CDR3 sequence is 15 residues long. V lost 1 base, J lost 7 bases, and 4 bases stayed unmatched. Looked up from germline, CDR1 is SNHLY and CDR2 is FYNNEI. Incomplete CDR3 DNA: TGTGCCAGCAGTGAAGAAGGACAGGTGAATTCACCC. Translating it yields CASSEEGQVNSP. The entire CDR3 sequence reads CASSEEGQVNSPLHF.

This clone was counted at least ten times. With the read ending 3 residues before the CDR3 end, the germline J gene is used to fill in that end. The chain combines TRBV2 with TRBJ1-4; 8 bases are a match to TRBD1. This CDR3 has 15 residues. Germline V CDR1 and CDR2: SNHLY, FYNNEI. V was pared by 6 bases and J by 5 bases, with 8 bases of the junction left unmatched. The CDR3 loop is CASRDRGFLNEKLFF. The sequenced CDR3 bases are TGTGCCAGCAGAGACAGGGGATTTTTGAATGAAAAA.

This clone was observed at least ten times. The read ends 3 residues before the CDR3 terminus; that terminus is restored from the germline J gene. The chain joins TRBV7-3 to TRBJ2-6; D remains unclear. Germline CDR1 reads SGHTA; CDR2 reads FQGTGA. V lost 5 bases and J lost 0, with 11 bases in between. This CDR3 spans 16 amino acids. The CDR3 is CASSPTRSSGANVLTF. Incomplete CDR3 DNA: TGTGCCAGCAGCCCGACAAGGAGCTCTGGGGCCAACGTC.

The part of the CDR3 DNA that was read is TGTGCCAGCAGCTCAGACAGTAACACTGAA. Amino acids: CASSSDSNTE. The entire CDR3 protein reads CASSSDSNTEAFF. The chain combines TRBV7-9 with TRBJ1-1, with D possibly matching TRBD1 (5 bases). The read is 3 residues too short to cover the CDR3 end, so that end is filled in from the germline J gene. The germline V gene has CDR1 SEHNR and CDR2 FQNEAQ (reference sequence). The CDR3 loop spans 13 amino acids. V was pared by 4 bases and J by 2 bases, with 8 bases between.